These 8 T cell receptor beta chains were all obtained from the same sample, sequenced in a study of blood T cell repertoires in COVID-19. Assay used: immunoSEQ multiplex PCR; TCRdb lists only in-frame clones, some missing. This sample carries approximately 140,000 clones, approximately 86% of them seen once, and the ten largest clones take roughly 3.3%. Sequenced: peripheral blood. The receptors were gathered from a man between 65 and 80 years old with acute or convalescent COVID-19.

The chain is built from TRBV28 and TRBJ1-5; 9 bases map to TRBD1. This CDR3 spans 17 amino acids. Per the germline V gene, CDR1 is MDHEN and CDR2 is SYDVKM. Losses at the gene ends were 4 bases for V and 4 bases for J; bases not matched to a gene: 11. The CDR3: CASSSPTGGRRNQPQHF. CDR3 coding DNA: TGTGCCAGCAGTTCCCCGACAGGGGGAAGGAGAAATCAGCCCCAGCATTTT.

The chain has TRBV27 and TRBJ1-5; 9 nucleotides match TRBD1. V trimming: 5 bases; J trimming: 2 bases; junction bases outside the gene matches: 16. Per the germline V gene, CDR1 is MNHEY and CDR2 is SMNVEV (reference sequence). The length of the CDR3 is 19 residues. The CDR3 reads CASSPLRWDREIGNQPQHF. The CDR3 DNA is TGTGCCAGCAGTCCCTTGCGCTGGGACAGGGAGATTGGCAATCAGCCCCAGCATTTT.

This clone appeared once. The chain couples TRBV7-2 to TRBJ2-5; 10 nucleotides match TRBD2. The germline CDR1 and CDR2 sequences are SGHTA and FQGNSA. V was clipped by 1 base and J by 5 bases; unmatched bases: 7. CDR3 length: 16 amino acids. The chain's CDR3 is CASSLGPAGGGETQYF. DNA of the CDR3: TGTGCCAGCAGCTTAGGTCCAGCGGGAGGGGGGGAGACCCAGTACTTC.

The chain joins TRBV19 to TRBJ1-1; D gene uncertain. CDR3 length: 15 amino acids. Germline CDR1 and CDR2: LNHDA and SQIVND (reference sequence). Trimming took off 3 bases at V and 1 base at J, with 12 bases between the two ends. The CDR3 bases are TGTGCCAGTAGTATTATATCATCAGGGAACACTGAAGCTTTCTTT. Amino acid sequence: CASSIISSGNTEAFF.

The chain carries TRBV15 and TRBJ2-7; 12 bases map to TRBD2. The V segment lost 0 bases and the J segment 6 bases; nucleotides outside the gene matches: 6. Germline V gene lookup returns CDR1 LNHNV and CDR2 YYDKDF (reference sequence). The CDR3 runs 16 residues. CDR3 nucleotides: TGTGCCACCAGCAGAGATTTGACTAGCGGGAGAGTCGAGCAGTACTTC. This encodes CATSRDLTSGRVEQYF.

The chain recombines TRBV28 with TRBJ2-1; 7 bases are shared with TRBD1. This CDR3 is 21 amino acids long. J gave up 4 bases and V 3 bases, and 24 bases lay outside the gene matches. Germline V gene data show CDR1 as MDHEN and CDR2 as SYDVKM. The CDR3 DNA follows: TGTGCCAGCAGTTTGACCCTCGCCGGGACAGCGTACCCATCAGGGTACAATGAGCAGTTCTTC. It is translated as CASSLTLAGTAYPSGYNEQFF.

The table lists this clone with a count of one. This chain connects TRBV5-4 to TRBJ2-2, with 14 bases identical to TRBD2. Germline V gives CDR1 SGHNT, CDR2 YYREEE (reference sequence). Trimming removed 5 bases from V and 3 bases from J; junction bases left unmatched: 3. CDR3 length: 16 amino acids. CDR3 sequence: CASRGLAGEYTGELFF. The CDR3 nucleotides read TGTGCCAGCAGGGGACTAGCGGGAGAGTACACCGGGGAGCTGTTTTTT.

V usage is TRBV15 and J usage is TRBJ1-2; 9 positions match TRBD1. After removal of 3 bases from V and 2 bases from J, the junction contained 7 bases not matched to a gene. Germline V CDR1 and CDR2: LNHNV, YYDKDF (reference sequence). This CDR3 is 16 amino acids long. DNA of the CDR3: TGTGCCACCAGCAGGAGGGAACAGGGGGCCAACTATGGCTACACCTTC. Protein product: CATSRREQGANYGYTF.